The rows below give T cell receptor beta chains drawn from one sample of a study of blood T cell repertoires in COVID-19. Only in-frame clones appear in the TCRdb table, and some are missing; sequencing was by immunoSEQ multiplex PCR. The table shows around 56,000 clones, with 90% to 95% occurring only once. Sequencing was carried out using peripheral blood. These receptors were taken from a woman aged 55 to 70 with active or convalescent COVID-19. Each CDR3 is given with its conserved first and last residue. Each record gives: J gene, clone size, CDR3 length, V gene, D gene, CDR3 protein, CDR3 DNA. D genes are given only for firm matches. Expanded clones get a size class; other rows say once, few or many, or leave the size out.

TRBJ2-7	-	13	TRBV30	TRBD2	CAWRAGLAGVEYF	TGTGCCTGGAGGGCAGGACTAGCGGGAGTGGAGTACTTC
TRBJ2-7	-	16	TRBV6-5	TRBD1	CASSYPRTGKGYEQYF	TGTGCCAGCAGTTACCCACGGACAGGGAAGGGCTACGAGCAGTACTTC
TRBJ1-1	-	14	TRBV18	TRBD1	CASSMDREATEAFF	TGTGCCAGCTCGATGGACAGGGAGGCCACTGAAGCTTTCTTT
TRBJ1-4	-	14	TRBV28	-	CASSLGQSNEKLFF	TGTGCCAGCAGTTTGGGACAATCTAATGAAAAACTGTTTTTT
TRBJ1-2	-	13	TRBV30	-	CACGVTGVYGYTF	TGTGCCTGCGGAGTAACCGGGGTCTATGGCTACACCTTC
TRBJ1-1	-	15	TRBV6-5	TRBD1	CASSRPGQVATEAFF	TGTGCCAGCAGTCGACCGGGACAGGTGGCCACTGAAGCTTTCTTT
TRBJ1-2	-	15	TRBV28	-	CASTHRGGTSYGYTF	TGTGCCAGCACCCACCGCGGGGGGACTTCTTATGGCTACACCTTC
TRBJ2-1	once	17	TRBV2	TRBD1	CASTSDRARSSYNEQFF	TGTGCCAGCACCTCGGACAGGGCTAGGAGCTCCTACAATGAGCAGTTCTTC
TRBJ2-1	-	15	TRBV19	TRBD1	CASSQGDSSYNEQFF	TGTGCCAGTAGCCAGGGGGATAGCTCCTACAATGAGCAGTTCTTC
TRBJ2-1	-	14	TRBV7-2	TRBD2	CASLEAGEYNEQFF	TGTGCCAGCCTCGAAGCGGGAGAGTACAATGAGCAGTTCTTC
TRBJ1-1	-	15	TRBV10-2	-	CASKEGRGMNTEAFF	TGCGCCAGCAAGGAAGGCAGGGGTATGAACACTGAAGCTTTCTTT
TRBJ1-5	-	16	TRBV6-5	-	CASSYSAGMRRQPQHF	TGTGCCAGCAGTTACTCGGCCGGGATGAGGCGTCAGCCCCAGCATTTT
TRBJ2-2	once	14	TRBV29-1	TRBD1	CSAKTGANTGELFF	TGCAGCGCAAAGACAGGGGCGAACACCGGGGAGCTGTTTTTT
TRBJ2-2	-	17	TRBV28	TRBD1	CASSGQRTGLRAGELFF	TGTGCCAGCAGTGGACAAAGGACAGGGCTCAGGGCCGGGGAGCTGTTTTTT
TRBJ2-5	-	16	TRBV30	TRBD2	CAWCHGGAGGQETQYF	TGTGCCTGGTGTCACGGAGGAGCGGGGGGCCAAGAGACCCAGTACTTC
TRBJ1-2	-	15	TRBV6-5	-	CASSYSERTLYGYTF	TGTGCCAGCAGTTACTCGGAAAGGACTCTCTATGGCTACACCTTC
TRBJ1-2	-	15	TRBV19	-	CASRAGAGNNYGYTF	TGTGCCAGTAGAGCTGGGGCAGGGAATAACTATGGCTACACCTTC
TRBJ1-1	-	14	TRBV6-5	-	CASSYSTVNTEAFF	TGTGCCAGCAGTTACTCGACAGTGAACACTGAAGCTTTCTTT
TRBJ2-3	-	17	TRBV15	TRBD2	CATSTISPGRVGGTQYF	TGTGCCACCAGCACAATAAGCCCGGGGAGGGTAGGAGGAACGCAGTATTTT
TRBJ2-1	-	15	TRBV7-9	-	CASSQGRGEYNEQFF	TGTGCCAGCAGCCAGGGAAGGGGCGAGTACAATGAGCAGTTCTTC
TRBJ2-3	-	12	TRBV7-9	-	CASSTDIDTQYF	TGTGCCAGCAGCACCGACATCGATACGCAGTATTTT
TRBJ1-2	-	13	TRBV28	-	CASTVSTRAGYTF	TGTGCCAGCACCGTATCGACTAGAGCTGGCTACACCTTC
TRBJ2-4	-	15	TRBV6-5	-	CASSYSELAKNIQYF	TGTGCCAGCAGTTACAGCGAACTAGCCAAAAACATTCAGTACTTC
TRBJ2-7	-	13	TRBV7-9	TRBD2	CALSGRRPYEQYF	TGTGCTCTTAGCGGGAGGCGACCCTACGAGCAGTACTTC
TRBJ2-7	-	14	TRBV27	TRBD2	CASGHSGNLYEQYF	TGTGCCAGCGGGCATAGCGGGAATCTCTACGAGCAGTACTTC